These 3 T cell receptor beta chains came from one sample sequenced in a study of T cell clones after liver transplantation. Produced via immunoSEQ multiplex PCR; TCRdb's table is partial and in-frame only. The table includes around 100,000 clones, around four fifths detected once. The sample in question was CD4+ T cells from blood, obtained 47 months after liver transplant. These receptor sequences come from a human patient who received a liver transplant. The T cells may come from the graft donor.

This chain connects TRBV28 to TRBJ2-7; D may be TRBD1 (5 bases). The germline V gene has CDR1 MDHEN and CDR2 SYDVKM. Trimming left V 8 bases short and J 3 bases short, with 17 bases between. CDR3 length equals 14 residues. The CDR3 coding sequence is TGTGCCAGCTCAAGCAGGGAAACTCTCTACGAGCAGTACTTC. It codes for CASSSRETLYEQYF.

The chain couples TRBV5-4 to TRBJ1-1, with 9 bases matching TRBD1. V lost 3 bases and J lost 1; bases outside the gene matches: 1. The CDR3 length is 14 residues. Looked up from germline, CDR1 is SGHNT and CDR2 is YYREEE (reference sequence). The CDR3 reads CASSSGQGNTEAFF. CDR3 bases: TGTGCCAGCAGCTCGGGACAGGGGAACACTGAAGCTTTCTTT.

The chain uses TRBV27 and TRBJ1-1, with TRBD1 identical over 9 bases. V was pared by 7 bases and J by 4 bases, with 7 bases of the junction left unmatched. The germline V gene has CDR1 MNHEY and CDR2 SMNVEV (reference sequence). This CDR3 is 14 amino acids long. The CDR3 region is CASKGQGEGTEAFF. CDR3 DNA sequence: TGTGCCAGCAAGGGACAGGGAGAGGGCACTGAAGCTTTCTTT.